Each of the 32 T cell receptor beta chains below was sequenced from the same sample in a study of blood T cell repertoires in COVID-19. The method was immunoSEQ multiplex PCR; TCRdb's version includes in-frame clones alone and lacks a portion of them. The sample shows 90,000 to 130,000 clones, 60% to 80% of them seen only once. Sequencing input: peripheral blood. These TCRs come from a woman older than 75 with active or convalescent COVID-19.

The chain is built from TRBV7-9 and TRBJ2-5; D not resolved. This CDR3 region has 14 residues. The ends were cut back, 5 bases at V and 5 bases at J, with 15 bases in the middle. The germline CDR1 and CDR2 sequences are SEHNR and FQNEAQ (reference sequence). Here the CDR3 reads CASSPGSMRETQYF. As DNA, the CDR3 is TGTGCCAGCAGCCCTGGAAGCATGAGGGAGACCCAGTACTTC.

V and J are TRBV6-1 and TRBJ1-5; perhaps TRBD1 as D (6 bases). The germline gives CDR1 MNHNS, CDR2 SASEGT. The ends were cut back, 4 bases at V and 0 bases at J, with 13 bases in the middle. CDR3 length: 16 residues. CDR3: CASSAKGHYSNQPQHF. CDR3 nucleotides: TGTGCCAGCAGTGCTAAGGGACATTATAGCAATCAGCCCCAGCATTTT.

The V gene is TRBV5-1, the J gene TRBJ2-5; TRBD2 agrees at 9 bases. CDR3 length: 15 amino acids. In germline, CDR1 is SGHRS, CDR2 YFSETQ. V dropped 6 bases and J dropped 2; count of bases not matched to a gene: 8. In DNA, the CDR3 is TGCGCCAGCAACTCCGGGACTAGCATACAAGAGACCCAGTACTTC. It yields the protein CASNSGTSIQETQYF.

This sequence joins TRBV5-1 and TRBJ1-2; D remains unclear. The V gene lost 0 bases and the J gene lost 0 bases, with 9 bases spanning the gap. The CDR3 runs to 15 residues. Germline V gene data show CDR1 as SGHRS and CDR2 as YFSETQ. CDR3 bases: TGCGCCAGCAGCTTGGGCCCAGTATCTAACTATGGCTACACCTTC. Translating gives CASSLGPVSNYGYTF.

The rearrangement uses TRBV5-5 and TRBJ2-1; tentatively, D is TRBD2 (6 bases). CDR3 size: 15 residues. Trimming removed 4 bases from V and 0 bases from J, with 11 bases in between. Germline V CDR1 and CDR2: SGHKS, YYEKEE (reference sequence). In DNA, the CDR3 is TGTGCCAGCAGCAGGGACGGGAGCTCCTACAATGAGCAGTTCTTC. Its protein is CASSRDGSSYNEQFF. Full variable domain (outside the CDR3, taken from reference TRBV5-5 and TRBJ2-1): DAGVTQSPTHLIKTRGQQVTLRCSPISGHKSVSWYQQVLGQGPQFIFQYYEKEERGRGNFPDRFSARQFPNYSSELNVNALLLGDSALYLCASSRDGSSYNEQFFGPGTRLTVL.

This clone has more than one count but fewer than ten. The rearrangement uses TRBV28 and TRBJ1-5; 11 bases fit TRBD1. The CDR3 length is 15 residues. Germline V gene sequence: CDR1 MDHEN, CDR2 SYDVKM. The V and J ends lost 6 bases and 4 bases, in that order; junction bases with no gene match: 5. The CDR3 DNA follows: TGTGCCAGCAGGGACAGGGGGCGAATAAATCAGCCCCAGCATTTT. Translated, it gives CASRDRGRINQPQHF.

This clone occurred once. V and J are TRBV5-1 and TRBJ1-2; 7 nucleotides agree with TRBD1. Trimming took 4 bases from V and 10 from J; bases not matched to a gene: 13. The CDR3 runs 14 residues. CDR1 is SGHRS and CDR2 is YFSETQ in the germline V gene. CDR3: CASSGTASLFDYTF. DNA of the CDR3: TGCGCCAGCAGCGGGACAGCAAGCCTATTCGACTACACCTTC.

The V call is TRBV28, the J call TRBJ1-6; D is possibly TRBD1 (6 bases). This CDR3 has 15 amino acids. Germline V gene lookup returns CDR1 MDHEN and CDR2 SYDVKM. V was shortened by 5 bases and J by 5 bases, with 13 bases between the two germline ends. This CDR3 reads CASSQRDIHNSPLHF. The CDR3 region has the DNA TGTGCCAGCAGTCAACGGGACATCCATAATTCACCCCTCCACTTT.

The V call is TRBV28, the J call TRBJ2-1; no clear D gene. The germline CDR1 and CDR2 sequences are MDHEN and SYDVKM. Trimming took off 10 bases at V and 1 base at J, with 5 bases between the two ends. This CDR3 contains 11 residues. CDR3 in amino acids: CAILSYNEQFF. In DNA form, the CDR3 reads TGTGCCATACTGTCCTACAATGAGCAGTTCTTC.

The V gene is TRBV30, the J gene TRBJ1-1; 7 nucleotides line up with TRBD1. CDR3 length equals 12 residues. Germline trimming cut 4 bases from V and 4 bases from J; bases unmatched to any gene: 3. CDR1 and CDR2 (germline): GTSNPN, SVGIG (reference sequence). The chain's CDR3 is CAWTGGITEAFF. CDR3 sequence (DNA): TGTGCCTGGACAGGGGGAATCACTGAAGCTTTCTTT.

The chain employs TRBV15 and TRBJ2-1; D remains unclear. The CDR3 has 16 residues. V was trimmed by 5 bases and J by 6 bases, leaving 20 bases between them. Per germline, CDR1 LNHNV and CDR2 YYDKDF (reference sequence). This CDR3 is CATSGEKRFVGNEQFF. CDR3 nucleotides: TGTGCCACCAGCGGCGAGAAGAGGTTTGTGGGCAATGAGCAGTTCTTC. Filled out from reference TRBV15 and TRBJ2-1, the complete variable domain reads DAMVIQNPRYQVTQFGKPVTLSCSQTLNHNVMYWYQQKSSQAPKLLFHYYDKDFNNEADTPDNFQSRRPNTSFCFLDIRSPGLGDTAMYLCATSGEKRFVGNEQFFGPGTRLTVL.

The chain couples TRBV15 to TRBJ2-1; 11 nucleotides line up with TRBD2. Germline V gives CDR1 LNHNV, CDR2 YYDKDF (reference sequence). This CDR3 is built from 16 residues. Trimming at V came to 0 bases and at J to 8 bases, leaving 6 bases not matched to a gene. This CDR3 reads CATSRELAGVSDEQFF. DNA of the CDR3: TGTGCCACCAGCAGAGAACTAGCGGGAGTATCAGATGAGCAGTTCTTC.

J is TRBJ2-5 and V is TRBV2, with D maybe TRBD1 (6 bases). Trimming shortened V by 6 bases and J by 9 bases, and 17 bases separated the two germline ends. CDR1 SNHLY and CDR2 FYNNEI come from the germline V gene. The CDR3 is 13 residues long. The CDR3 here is CASRGTPAIPQYF. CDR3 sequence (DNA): TGTGCCAGCAGGGGGACACCCGCAATACCCCAGTACTTC.

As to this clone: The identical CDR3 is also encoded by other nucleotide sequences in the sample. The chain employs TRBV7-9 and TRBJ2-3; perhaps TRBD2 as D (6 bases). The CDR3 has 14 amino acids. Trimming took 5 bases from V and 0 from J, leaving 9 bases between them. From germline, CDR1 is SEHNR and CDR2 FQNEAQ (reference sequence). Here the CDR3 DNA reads TGTGCCAGCAGCCGTAGCGGAAGCACAGATACGCAGTATTTT. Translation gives CASSRSGSTDTQYF. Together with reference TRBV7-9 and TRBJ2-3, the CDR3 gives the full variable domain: DTGVSQNPRHKITKRGQNVTFRCDPISEHNRLYWYRQTLGQGPEFLTYFQNEAQLEKSRLLSDRFSAERPKGSFSTLEIQRTEQGDSAMYLCASSRSGSTDTQYFGPGTRLTVL.

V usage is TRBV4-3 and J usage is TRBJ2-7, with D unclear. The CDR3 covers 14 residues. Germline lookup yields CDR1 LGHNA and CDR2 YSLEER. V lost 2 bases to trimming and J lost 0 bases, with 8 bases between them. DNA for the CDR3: TGCGCCAGCAGCCAACAGCGTAGCTCCTACGAGCAGTACTTC. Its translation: CASSQQRSSYEQYF.

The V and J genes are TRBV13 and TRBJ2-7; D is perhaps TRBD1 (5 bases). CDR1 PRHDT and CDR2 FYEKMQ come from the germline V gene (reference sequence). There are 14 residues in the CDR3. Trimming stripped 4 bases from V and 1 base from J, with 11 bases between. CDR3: CASSSNRLSYEQYF. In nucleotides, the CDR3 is TGTGCCAGCAGCTCGAACAGGTTATCCTACGAGCAGTACTTC. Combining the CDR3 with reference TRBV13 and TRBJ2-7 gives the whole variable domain AAGVIQSPRHLIKEKRETATLKCYPIPRHDTVYWYQQGPGQDPQFLISFYEKMQSDKGSIPDRFSAQQFSDYHSELNMSSLELGDSALYFCASSSNRLSYEQYFGPGTRLTVT.

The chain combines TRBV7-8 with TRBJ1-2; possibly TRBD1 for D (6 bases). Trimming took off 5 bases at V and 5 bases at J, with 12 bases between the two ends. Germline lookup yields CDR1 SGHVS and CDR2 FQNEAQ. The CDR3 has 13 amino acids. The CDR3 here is CASSRDIGYGYTF. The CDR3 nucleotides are TGTGCCAGCAGCCGGGACATCGGATATGGCTACACCTTC.

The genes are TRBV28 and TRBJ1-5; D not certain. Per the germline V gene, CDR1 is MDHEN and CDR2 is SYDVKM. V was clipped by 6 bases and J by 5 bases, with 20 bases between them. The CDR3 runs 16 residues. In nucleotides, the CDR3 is TGTGCCAGCAGCCCTCCCCTTGAGGGAGGGTATCAGCCCCAGCATTTT. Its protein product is CASSPPLEGGYQPQHF.

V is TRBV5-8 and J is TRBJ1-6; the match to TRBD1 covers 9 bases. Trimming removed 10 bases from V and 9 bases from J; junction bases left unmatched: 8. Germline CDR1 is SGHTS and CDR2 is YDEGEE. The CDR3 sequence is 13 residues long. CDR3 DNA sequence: TGTGCCTCGGACCGGGACAGGGTTTCACCCCTCCACTTT. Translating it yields CASDRDRVSPLHF.

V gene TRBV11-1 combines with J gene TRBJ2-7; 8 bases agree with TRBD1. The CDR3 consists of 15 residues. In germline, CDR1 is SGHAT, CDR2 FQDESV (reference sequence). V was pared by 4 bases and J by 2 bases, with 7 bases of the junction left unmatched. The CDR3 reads CASSSYRGSTYEQYF. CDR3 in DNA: TGTGCCAGCAGCTCCTACAGGGGGAGTACCTACGAGCAGTACTTC.

The CDR3, as DNA: TGTGCCAGCAGCCCAGGGGAACAGGGGGGACAGCCCCAGCATTTT. Translated, it gives CASSPGEQGGQPQHF. The rearrangement links TRBV9 to TRBJ1-5; 8 nucleotides agree with TRBD1. In germline, CDR1 is SGDLS, CDR2 YYNGEE. The CDR3 loop spans 15 amino acids. V was clipped by 4 bases and J by 7 bases; unmatched bases: 10.

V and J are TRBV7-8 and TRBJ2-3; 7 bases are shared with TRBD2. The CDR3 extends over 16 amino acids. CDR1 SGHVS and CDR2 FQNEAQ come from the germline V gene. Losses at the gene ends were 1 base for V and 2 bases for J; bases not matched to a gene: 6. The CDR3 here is CASSLGLAENTDTQYF. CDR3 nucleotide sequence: TGTGCCAGCAGCTTAGGGCTAGCGGAAAACACAGATACGCAGTATTTT.

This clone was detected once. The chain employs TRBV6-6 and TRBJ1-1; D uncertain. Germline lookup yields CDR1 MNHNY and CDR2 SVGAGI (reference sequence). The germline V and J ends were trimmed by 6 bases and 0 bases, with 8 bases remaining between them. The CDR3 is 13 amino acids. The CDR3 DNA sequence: TGTGCCAGCAGCGGGAACATGAACACTGAAGCTTTCTTT. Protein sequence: CASSGNMNTEAFF.

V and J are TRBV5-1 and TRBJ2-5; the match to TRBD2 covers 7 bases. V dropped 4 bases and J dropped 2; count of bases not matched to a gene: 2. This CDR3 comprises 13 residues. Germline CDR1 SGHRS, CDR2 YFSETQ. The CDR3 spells CASSLAVQETQYF. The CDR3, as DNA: TGCGCCAGCAGCCTAGCGGTACAAGAGACCCAGTACTTC.

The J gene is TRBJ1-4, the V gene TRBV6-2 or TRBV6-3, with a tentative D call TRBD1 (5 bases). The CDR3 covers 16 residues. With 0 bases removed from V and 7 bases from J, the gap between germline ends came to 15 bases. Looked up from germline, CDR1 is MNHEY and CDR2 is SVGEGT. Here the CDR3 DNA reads TGTGCCAGCAGTTACTCGATACGGAGGGGAAGTGAAAAACTGTTTTTT. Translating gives CASSYSIRRGSEKLFF.

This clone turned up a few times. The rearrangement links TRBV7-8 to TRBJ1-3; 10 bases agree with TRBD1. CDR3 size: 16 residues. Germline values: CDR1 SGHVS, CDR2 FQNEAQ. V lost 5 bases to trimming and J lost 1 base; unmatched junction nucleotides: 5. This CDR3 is CASSRQGAKSGNTIYF. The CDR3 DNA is TGTGCCAGCAGCCGACAGGGGGCGAAGTCTGGAAACACCATATATTTT.

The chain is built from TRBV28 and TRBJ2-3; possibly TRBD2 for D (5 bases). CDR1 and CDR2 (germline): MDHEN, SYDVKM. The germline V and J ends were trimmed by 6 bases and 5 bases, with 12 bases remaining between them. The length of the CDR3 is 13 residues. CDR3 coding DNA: TGTGCCAGCAGCTACGGACTGTTAGATACGCAGTATTTT. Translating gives CASSYGLLDTQYF.

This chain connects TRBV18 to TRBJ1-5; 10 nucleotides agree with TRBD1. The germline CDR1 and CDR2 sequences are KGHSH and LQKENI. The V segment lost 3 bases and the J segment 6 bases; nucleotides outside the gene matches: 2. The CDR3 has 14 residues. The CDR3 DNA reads TGTGCCAGCTCACCGGACAGGGGGACTCAGCCCCAGCATTTT. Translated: CASSPDRGTQPQHF.

CDR3 sequence reads: CASSPGQVDTDTQYF. The CDR3 nucleotides are TGTGCCAGCAGCCCGGGACAAGTGGATACAGATACGCAGTATTTT. The V and J genes are TRBV6-2 or TRBV6-3 and TRBJ2-3; tentatively, D is TRBD1 (6 bases). The CDR3 spans 15 residues. Between the trimmed V and J ends, which lost 6 bases and 3 bases, there was a span of 16 bases. Germline CDR1 is MNHEY and CDR2 is SVGEGT.

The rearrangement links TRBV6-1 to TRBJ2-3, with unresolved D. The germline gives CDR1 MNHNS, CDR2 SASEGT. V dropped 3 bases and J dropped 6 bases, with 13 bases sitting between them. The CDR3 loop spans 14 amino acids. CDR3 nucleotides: TGTGCCAGCAGTGAGGGCAGTTTGGCCGATACGCAGTATTTT. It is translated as CASSEGSLADTQYF.

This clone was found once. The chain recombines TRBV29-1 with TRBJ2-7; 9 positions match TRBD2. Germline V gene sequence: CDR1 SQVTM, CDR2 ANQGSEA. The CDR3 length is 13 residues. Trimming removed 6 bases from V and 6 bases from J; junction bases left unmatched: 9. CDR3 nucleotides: TGCAGCGTCGGTAGCGGGAGTTGGGGCGAGCAGTACTTC. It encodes CSVGSGSWGEQYF.

The CDR3 reads CATSRPFRGIDGYTF. The CDR3 bases are TGTGCCACCAGCAGACCCTTCAGGGGGATCGATGGCTACACCTTC. This chain links TRBV15 with TRBJ1-2; 7 nucleotides match TRBD1. The V segment lost 2 bases and the J segment 6 bases; nucleotides outside the gene matches: 9. The CDR3 sequence is 15 residues long. The germline V gene encodes CDR1 LNHNV and CDR2 YYDKDF (reference sequence).